What follows are 4 T cell receptor beta chains derived from one specimen sequenced in a study of T cell changes during pregnancy in multiple sclerosis. Measured with immunoSEQ multiplex PCR; TCRdb has only the in-frame clones, and not every one. The data contain 55,000 to 65,000 clones, around 93% of them singletons. Here the sequenced sample was peripheral blood, taken in the first trimester of pregnancy. The source is a female donor with multiple sclerosis, enrolled in a pregnancy study.

This clone was counted a single time. The chain is built from TRBV7-2 and TRBJ1-2; perhaps TRBD1 as D (5 bases). The CDR3 contains 13 residues. Trimming pared 9 bases from V and 3 bases from J, leaving 14 bases between. CDR1 and CDR2 (germline): SGHTA, FQGNSA. The CDR3 DNA sequence: TGTGCCAGTTACAGGAGCCCAGACTATGGCTACACCTTC. This gives the protein CASYRSPDYGYTF.

CDR3 nucleotide sequence: TGCGCCAGCAGGGGAGGAGCCGCGAACACCGGGGAGCTGTTTTTT. Encoded protein: CASRGGAANTGELFF. The chain has TRBV5-1 and TRBJ2-2; perhaps TRBD2 as D (6 bases). Per the germline V gene, CDR1 is SGHRS and CDR2 is YFSETQ. V shed 5 bases and J shed 0 bases, with 11 bases lying between them. This CDR3 is 15 amino acids long.

This chain uses TRBV18 with TRBJ2-7, with 10 bases fitting TRBD1. The V gene's germline CDR1 is KGHSH and CDR2 LQKENI. CDR3 length: 16 residues. J was trimmed by 2 bases and V by 1 base; bases with no gene match: 5. Here the CDR3 reads CASSPRDRGDPYEQYF. CDR3 nucleotide sequence: TGTGCCAGCTCACCACGGGACAGGGGCGACCCCTACGAGCAGTACTTC.

This chain uses TRBV25-1 with TRBJ2-5; TRBD1 agrees at 8 bases. The CDR3 runs 17 residues. Germline CDR1 reads MGHDK; CDR2 reads SYGVNS. V dropped 4 bases and J dropped 1; count of bases not matched to a gene: 11. The CDR3 DNA is TGTGCCAGCAGTGGGACAGGGAACGGCGAGGTCCAAGAGACCCAGTACTTC. Translating it yields CASSGTGNGEVQETQYF.